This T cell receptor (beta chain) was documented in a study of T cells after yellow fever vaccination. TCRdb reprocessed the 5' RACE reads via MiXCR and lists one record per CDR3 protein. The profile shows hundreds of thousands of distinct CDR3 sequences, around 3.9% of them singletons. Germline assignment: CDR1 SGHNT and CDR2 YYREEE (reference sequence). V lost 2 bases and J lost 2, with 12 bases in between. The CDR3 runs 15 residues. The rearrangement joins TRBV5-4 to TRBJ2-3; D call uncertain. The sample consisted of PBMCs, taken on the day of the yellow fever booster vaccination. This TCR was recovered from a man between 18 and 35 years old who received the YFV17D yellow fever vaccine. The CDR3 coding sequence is TGTGCCAGCAGCTTTGGTCTAAAAGACACAGATACGCAGTATTTT. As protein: CASSFGLKDTDTQYF.